A single sample is the source of the 27 T cell receptor beta chains below, sequenced in a study of T cell responses to AZD1222 COVID-19 vaccine. Produced via immunoSEQ multiplex PCR; TCRdb's table is partial and in-frame only. Among about 92,000 clones, approximately 90% were seen once, and the ten largest hold over 20%. The sample in question was peripheral blood, obtained on day 0 of AZD1222 vaccination. These receptors originate from an adult in good health.

In this sample, this clone turned up once. This chain links TRBV19 with TRBJ2-3; 8 positions match TRBD1. Trimming at V came to 7 bases and at J to 11 bases, leaving 14 bases not matched to a gene. This CDR3 is 14 amino acids long. Germline CDR1 is LNHDA and CDR2 is SQIVND (reference sequence). CDR3 DNA sequence: TGTGCCAGTACCGCGGACAGGGTCTTTACGCAGCAGTATTTT. Residues: CASTADRVFTQQYF.

The chain links TRBV7-2 to TRBJ2-1; D remains ambiguous. V was clipped by 4 bases and J by 2 bases, with 12 bases between them. The V gene's germline CDR1 is SGHTA and CDR2 FQGNSA. The CDR3 extends over 15 amino acids. For the CDR3, the DNA is TGTGCCAGCAGCTCTAGACGGAGCGCCTACAATGAGCAGTTCTTC. It is translated as CASSSRRSAYNEQFF.

To note about this clone: Germline and junction disagree at one end, which may indicate a read error. The gene calls are TRBV19 and TRBJ1-4; D ambiguous. Germline CDR1 reads LNHDA; CDR2 reads SQIVND (reference sequence). The CDR3 extends over 11 amino acids. DNA for the CDR3: TGTGCCAGTAGATCGGAGACTCTCCCGCATTTT. It encodes CASRSETLPHF. The full variable domain, in which reference TRBV19 and TRBJ1-4 provide the parts outside the CDR3, is DGGITQSPKYLFRKEGQNVTLSCEQNLNHDAMYWYRQDPGQGLRLIYYSQIVNDFQKGDIAEGYSVSREKKESFPLTVTSAQKNPTAFYLCASRSETLPHFGSGTQLSVL.

The chain is built from TRBV11-1 and TRBJ2-7, with 7 bases fitting TRBD1. The CDR3 contains 15 residues. The V gene end was trimmed by 2 bases and the J gene end by 3 bases; junction bases not matched to a gene: 7. CDR1 SGHAT and CDR2 FQDESV come from the germline V gene (reference sequence). CDR3 in DNA: TGTGCCAGCAGCTTATTTCAGGGGGTGGACTACGAGCAGTACTTC. Protein sequence: CASSLFQGVDYEQYF. Full variable domain (remainder filled in from reference TRBV11-1 and TRBJ2-7): EAEVAQSPRYKITEKSQAVAFWCDPISGHATLYWYRQILGQGPELLVQFQDESVVDDSQLPKDRFSAERLKGVDSTLKIQPAELGDSAMYLCASSLFQGVDYEQYFGPGTRLTVT.

The chain combines TRBV6-5 with TRBJ2-5, with 8 bases identical to TRBD2. From germline, CDR1 is MNHEY and CDR2 SVGAGI. After removal of 6 bases from V and 2 bases from J, the junction contained 8 bases not matched to a gene. The CDR3 extends over 15 amino acids. The CDR3 DNA reads TGTGCCAGCAGCAAACTAGCGGACCTACAAGAGACCCAGTACTTC. Translating it yields CASSKLADLQETQYF.

The chain couples TRBV6-5 to TRBJ1-1, with D tentatively TRBD1 (6 bases). The CDR3 is 15 amino acids. Germline V lookup: CDR1 MNHEY, CDR2 SVGAGI. V lost 2 bases and J 1 base, leaving 11 bases between the germline ends. CDR3 region: CASSYGVRGNTEAFF. The CDR3 coding sequence is TGTGCCAGCAGTTACGGTGTCAGGGGGAACACTGAAGCTTTCTTT.

A single count supports this clone. DNA of the CDR3: TGCGCCAGCAGCCCGACGGGGGGGTCCTATAATTCACCCCTCCACTTT. This translates into CASSPTGGSYNSPLHF. The chain joins TRBV5-1 to TRBJ1-6; D is possibly TRBD1 (5 bases). Trimming removed 4 bases at V and 1 base at J, with 12 bases between. This CDR3 contains 16 residues. Germline CDR1 reads SGHRS; CDR2 reads YFSETQ.

The genes are TRBV19 and TRBJ1-4, with D hard to call. Trimming pared 5 bases from V and 0 bases from J, leaving 19 bases between. The V gene's germline CDR1 is LNHDA and CDR2 SQIVND (reference sequence). This CDR3 has 18 residues. CDR3 nucleotide sequence: TGTGCCAGTAGTCCCAAGGCGGGATTCGGGCCAACTAATGAAAAACTGTTTTTT. It is translated as CASSPKAGFGPTNEKLFF.

The chain recombines TRBV6-5 with TRBJ1-3; D gene unclear. The germline V and J ends were trimmed by 0 bases and 3 bases, with 6 bases remaining between them. CDR1 is MNHEY, CDR2 SVGAGI, per germline. The CDR3 sequence is 14 residues long. The CDR3 region is CASSYSPGGNTIYF. The CDR3 region has the DNA TGTGCCAGCAGTTACTCCCCGGGTGGAAACACCATATATTTT.

The V gene is TRBV11-2, the J gene TRBJ1-1, with TRBD1 as a possible D gene (6 bases). CDR1 is SGHAT and CDR2 is FQNNGV in the germline V gene. The CDR3 is made up of 13 amino acids. V lost 4 bases and J 11 bases, leaving 17 bases between the germline ends. The CDR3, as DNA: TGTGCCAGCAGCTCACGGCAGGGGAGGGCCGCTTTCTTT. Translation gives CASSSRQGRAAFF. Full variable domain (outside the CDR3, taken from reference TRBV11-2 and TRBJ1-1): EAGVAQSPRYKIIEKRQSVAFWCNPISGHATLYWYQQILGQGPKLLIQFQNNGVVDDSQLPKDRFSAERLKGVDSTLKIQPAKLEDSAVYLCASSSRQGRAAFFGQGTRLTVV.

The rearrangement links TRBV11-2 to TRBJ1-1, with D maybe TRBD1 (6 bases). The length of the CDR3 is 17 residues. V dropped 4 bases and J dropped 4 bases, with 22 bases sitting between them. Germline V gives CDR1 SGHAT, CDR2 FQNNGV. CDR3 loop: CASSSRWEGGGPTEAFF. CDR3 sequence (DNA): TGTGCCAGCAGCTCTCGGTGGGAAGGTGGGGGGCCCACTGAAGCTTTCTTT.

The chain has TRBV7-9 and TRBJ2-6; D unclear. The ends were cut back, 11 bases at V and 0 bases at J, with 17 bases in the middle. The germline V gene encodes CDR1 SEHNR and CDR2 FQNEAQ (reference sequence). This CDR3 is built from 16 residues. The CDR3 sequence: CAGPSKNSSGANVLTF. In nucleotides, the CDR3 is TGTGCCGGACCTTCAAAAAATAGCTCTGGGGCCAACGTCCTGACTTTC.

The chain joins TRBV19 to TRBJ2-3; D remains unclear. CDR3 length: 14 amino acids. Trimming removed 3 bases at V and 3 bases at J, with 10 bases between. From germline, CDR1 is LNHDA and CDR2 SQIVND (reference sequence). The CDR3 DNA sequence: TGTGCCAGTAGTATTGGGGTAATTACAGATACGCAGTATTTT. Protein: CASSIGVITDTQYF.

The chain joins TRBV5-1 to TRBJ2-3; D is ambiguous. The CDR3 is made up of 13 amino acids. With 2 bases removed from V and 4 bases from J, the gap between germline ends came to 8 bases. Germline V CDR1 and CDR2: SGHRS, YFSETQ. The CDR3 loop is CASSLSSPDTQYF. The CDR3 DNA follows: TGCGCCAGCAGCTTAAGCAGTCCAGATACGCAGTATTTT.

The chain links TRBV4-3 to TRBJ1-4, with TRBD1 as a possible D gene (5 bases). V lost 1 base, J lost 8 bases, and 14 bases lay in between. The CDR3 consists of 15 residues. CDR1 and CDR2 from the germline V gene are LGHNA and YSLEER. CDR3 loop: CASSQVLGRAEKLFF. In nucleotides, the CDR3 is TGCGCCAGCAGCCAAGTCCTGGGCAGGGCCGAAAAACTGTTTTTT.

The chain links TRBV7-8 to TRBJ1-1, with 7 bases that match TRBD1. Germline V gene data show CDR1 as SGHVS and CDR2 as FQNEAQ. The junction had 12 bases not matched to a gene; V was cut back by 4 bases and J by 1 base. This CDR3 has 17 residues. CDR3: CASSSGTVFPRNTEAFF. CDR3 DNA sequence: TGTGCCAGCAGCTCCGGGACAGTCTTTCCTAGGAACACTGAAGCTTTCTTT.

The chain combines TRBV27 with TRBJ2-1; 10 nucleotides agree with TRBD2. Trimming removed 6 bases from V and 3 bases from J; junction bases left unmatched: 5. This CDR3 has 15 residues. Germline V CDR1 and CDR2: MNHEY, SMNVEV (reference sequence). This CDR3 reads CASRSGGAFYNEQFF. The CDR3 bases are TGTGCCAGCAGGAGCGGGGGGGCTTTCTACAATGAGCAGTTCTTC.

The CDR3 region is CASSYNRDDQETQYF. CDR3 nucleotides: TGTGCCAGCAGTTACAATCGGGACGATCAAGAGACCCAGTACTTC. The chain uses TRBV6-2 or TRBV6-3 and TRBJ2-5, with D perhaps being TRBD1 or TRBD2 (5 bases each). Germline lookup yields CDR1 MNHEY and CDR2 SVGEGT. V was cut by 2 bases and J by 2 bases, with 12 bases left in between. The CDR3 runs to 15 residues.

J is TRBJ1-6 and V is TRBV14; D may be TRBD1 (5 bases). Germline CDR1 and CDR2: SGHDN and FVKESK. The V end lost 3 bases, the J end lost 7 bases, and 16 bases lay between the germline ends. The CDR3 covers 16 residues. CDR3 coding DNA: TGTGCCAGCAGCCATCGAGCCCAGGGCCTGAATTCACCCCTCCACTTT. Translation: CASSHRAQGLNSPLHF.

The gene calls are TRBV9 and TRBJ1-4; 7 bases are a match to TRBD1. Germline trimming cut 4 bases from V and 5 bases from J; bases unmatched to any gene: 5. There are 14 residues in the CDR3. The germline V gene encodes CDR1 SGDLS and CDR2 YYNGEE. The CDR3 DNA sequence: TGTGCCAGCAGCCAAACGACAGGGAATGAAAAACTGTTTTTT. This codes for CASSQTTGNEKLFF.

The chain joins TRBV30 to TRBJ1-5, with D possibly matching TRBD1 (5 bases). The CDR3 sequence is 13 residues long. Germline assignment: CDR1 GTSNPN and CDR2 SVGIG (reference sequence). V lost 2 bases and J 3 bases, leaving 8 bases between the germline ends. CDR3 nucleotides: TGTGCCTGGAGTCCCAGGGACAATCAGCCCCAGCATTTT. This sequence encodes CAWSPRDNQPQHF. Filled out from reference TRBV30 and TRBJ1-5, the complete variable domain reads SQTIHQWPATLVQPVGSPLSLECTVEGTSNPNLYWYRQAAGRGLQLLFYSVGIGQISSEVPQNLSASRPQDRQFILSSKKLLLSDSGFYLCAWSPRDNQPQHFGDGTRLSIL.

V gene TRBV29-1 combines with J gene TRBJ2-2; D not certain. V lost 0 bases and J lost 5, with 13 bases in between. Germline V gene sequence: CDR1 SQVTM, CDR2 ANQGSEA. The CDR3 contains 15 residues. CDR3 loop: CSVEDLIAGTGELFF. In DNA, the CDR3 is TGCAGCGTTGAAGATCTTATAGCCGGGACCGGGGAGCTGTTTTTT.

This clone was detected once. CDR3 DNA sequence: TGTGCCAGCAGCTTAGGAAGGACAGTATTCACAGATACGCAGTATTTT. Residues: CASSLGRTVFTDTQYF. This chain links TRBV7-9 with TRBJ2-3, with a tentative D call TRBD1 (6 bases). The CDR3 covers 16 residues. Germline CDR1 and CDR2: SEHNR and FQNEAQ (reference sequence). V lost 1 base and J 2 bases, leaving 13 bases between the germline ends.

The chain has TRBV4-1 and TRBJ2-2; TRBD1 is a possible D gene (6 bases). The germline V gene encodes CDR1 MGHRA and CDR2 YSYEKL. This CDR3 comprises 16 residues. The V end was cut by 0 bases, the J end by 6 bases, with 14 bases between. This CDR3 reads CASSQEGRGMSGELFF. The DNA for the CDR3 is TGCGCCAGCAGCCAAGAAGGCAGGGGAATGTCCGGGGAGCTGTTTTTT.

The count of this clone is one. The V and J genes are TRBV6-5 and TRBJ2-3, with no clear D. Germline V gives CDR1 MNHEY, CDR2 SVGAGI. V lost 3 bases and J lost 2, with 9 bases in between. This CDR3 has 14 amino acids. The DNA of the CDR3 is TGTGCCAGCAGTTATCATAGACCCACAGATACGCAGTATTTT. Protein sequence: CASSYHRPTDTQYF.

In its sample, this clone was seen a few times. The rearrangement joins TRBV11-2 to TRBJ2-3; D is possibly TRBD1 or TRBD2 (5 bases each). Trimming took off 0 bases at V and 7 bases at J, with 20 bases between the two ends. The CDR3 spans 17 residues. CDR1 SGHAT and CDR2 FQNNGV come from the germline V gene. Here the CDR3 reads CASSLESGRERMNTQYF. The CDR3 coding sequence is TGTGCCAGCAGCTTAGAGTCGGGCAGGGAGAGGATGAATACGCAGTATTTT.

This sequence joins TRBV6-6 and TRBJ1-1; D unresolved. The CDR3 is 9 residues long. Germline lookup yields CDR1 MNHNY and CDR2 SVGAGI (reference sequence). V was trimmed by 10 bases and J by 4 bases, leaving 4 bases between them. The CDR3 coding sequence is TGTGCCACCTCCACTGAAGCTTTCTTT. This codes for CATSTEAFF.